This T cell receptor (beta chain) is drawn from a study of blood T cell repertoires in COVID-19. Unmatched junction bases numbered 10, after V lost 4 bases and J lost 4 bases. This CDR3 has 15 amino acids. Per the germline V gene, CDR1 is SQVTM and CDR2 is ANQGSEA. Only in-frame clones appear in the TCRdb table, and some are missing; sequencing was by immunoSEQ multiplex PCR. The repertoire holds more than 90,000 clones, around 90% seen once, with 7.7% in the top ten. The chain links TRBV29-1 to TRBJ1-5; 7 bases are shared with TRBD1. Sequenced: peripheral blood. The receptor was derived from a human donor in a cohort sampled during active COVID-19. CDR3 bases: TGCAGCGTTGGATCGGCGGCAGGGGGTAATCAGCCCCAGCATTTT. This encodes CSVGSAAGGNQPQHF.